These 27 T cell receptor beta chains were all obtained from the same sample, sequenced in a study of identical twins. From the 5' RACE reads, TCRdb called clonotypes with MiXCR, one entry per CDR3 protein. The top ten hold about 2% of the sample, which has hundreds of thousands of distinct CDR3 sequences, 5.5% to 6.5% seen once. Sequencing input: naive T cells sorted from blood. The receptors were gathered from a man aged 18 to 29 in good health.

This clonotype was seen more than once but under ten times. The CDR3 DNA is TGTGCCAGCAGCACTGGAGGGACAGCCGGAAACACCATATATTTT. The encoded protein is CASSTGGTAGNTIYF. The chain couples TRBV12-3 or TRBV12-4 to TRBJ1-3; 7 nucleotides match TRBD1. V gave up 6 bases and J gave up 4 bases; unmatched junction bases: 9. The CDR3 sequence is 15 residues long.

Here the CDR3 DNA reads TGCAGCGTGCAGAAGGGACTAGCGGGTTACAATGAGCAGTTCTTC. Its translation: CSVQKGLAGYNEQFF. This chain links TRBV29-1 with TRBJ2-1, with 12 bases that match TRBD2. This CDR3 has 15 residues. V dropped 6 bases and J dropped 4; count of bases not matched to a gene: 7. The germline V gene encodes CDR1 SQVTM and CDR2 ANQGSEA.

This clonotype came up many times. The genes are TRBV10-3 and TRBJ1-5; D is perhaps TRBD1 (5 bases). This CDR3 region has 15 residues. V dropped 6 bases and J dropped 0 bases, with 12 bases sitting between them. CDR1 is ENHRY and CDR2 is SYGVKD in the germline V gene. The CDR3 sequence is CAIREGRNSNQPQHF. CDR3 sequence (DNA): TGTGCCATCAGGGAGGGACGGAATAGCAATCAGCCCCAGCATTTT.

This clonotype showed up many times. The gene calls are TRBV5-1 and TRBJ2-1; 9 bases line up with TRBD1. V trimming: 4 bases; J trimming: 7 bases; junction bases outside the gene matches: 9. Per the germline V gene, CDR1 is SGHRS and CDR2 is YFSETQ. The CDR3 totals 15 residues. CDR3 nucleotides: TGCGCCAGCAGCCCGCCGGGACAGGGTGGTAATGAGCAGTTCTTC. Translating gives CASSPPGQGGNEQFF. The whole variable domain, remainder taken from reference TRBV5-1 and TRBJ2-1, is KAGVTQTPRYLIKTRGQQVTLSCSPISGHRSVSWYQQTPGQGLQFLFEYFSETQRNKGNFPGRFSGRQFSNSRSEMNVSTLELGDSALYLCASSPPGQGGNEQFFGPGTRLTVL.

This clonotype was seen a handful of times. The J gene is TRBJ1-1, the V gene TRBV30; D not certain. From germline, CDR1 is GTSNPN and CDR2 SVGIG (reference sequence). V was shortened by 2 bases and J by 5 bases, with 6 bases between the two germline ends. The CDR3 length is 11 residues. The CDR3 DNA reads as TGTGCCTGGAGTCCGGGGACTGAAGCTTTCTTT. This codes for CAWSPGTEAFF.

V gene TRBV27 combines with J gene TRBJ2-5, with unresolved D. Trimming cost V 5 bases and J 2 bases, with 12 bases left between them. Germline V gives CDR1 MNHEY, CDR2 SMNVEV (reference sequence). The CDR3 totals 14 residues. The CDR3 protein is CASSDRLFQETQYF. The CDR3 nucleotides are TGTGCCAGCAGTGATAGGTTGTTTCAAGAGACCCAGTACTTC.

This clonotype showed up just a few times. This chain uses TRBV30 with TRBJ2-5; D remains unclear. CDR1 is GTSNPN, CDR2 SVGIG, per germline (reference sequence). V was clipped by 0 bases and J by 5 bases, with 16 bases between them. The CDR3 has 15 amino acids. CDR3 bases: TGTGCCTGGAGTGTGGGTTCTGCCATGGCGGAGACCCAGTACTTC. This translates into CAWSVGSAMAETQYF.

Here the CDR3 DNA reads TGTGCCAGCAGTGAACGGGGCGGATATGGCTACACCTTC. This sequence encodes CASSERGGYGYTF. V is TRBV6-1 and J is TRBJ1-2; tentative D call: TRBD1 (5 bases). CDR3 length: 13 residues. The germline V and J ends were trimmed by 2 bases and 5 bases, with 9 bases remaining between them. CDR1 is MNHNS, CDR2 SASEGT, per germline.

This clonotype was observed at least ten times. This rearrangement joins TRBV12-3 or TRBV12-4 to TRBJ2-1; 8 bases line up with TRBD2. This CDR3 comprises 15 residues. After removal of 3 bases from V and 2 bases from J, the junction contained 3 bases not matched to a gene. CDR3 loop: CASSLGLVPYNEQFF. CDR3 DNA: TGTGCCAGCAGTTTGGGACTAGTACCCTACAATGAGCAGTTCTTC.

CDR3 DNA sequence: TGTGCTAGTCAAGGGGTCACTGAAGCTTTCTTT. Amino acids: CASQGVTEAFF. The chain combines TRBV12-5 with TRBJ1-1; D perhaps matches TRBD1 (5 bases). CDR1 LGHNT and CDR2 FRNRAP come from the germline V gene. Trimming took 8 bases from V and 4 from J, leaving 8 bases between them. The CDR3 length is 11 residues.

This clonotype was detected only a few times. The chain uses TRBV24-1 and TRBJ2-3; 8 bases fit TRBD1. The CDR3 loop spans 15 amino acids. Germline CDR1 reads KGHDR; CDR2 reads SFDVKD. The V gene end was trimmed by 4 bases and the J gene end by 4 bases; junction bases not matched to a gene: 6. The CDR3 sequence: CATSDRRTGSDTQYF. The CDR3 coding sequence is TGTGCCACCAGTGACCGGAGGACAGGGTCAGATACGCAGTATTTT.

This clonotype was detected a few times. This chain uses TRBV12-3 or TRBV12-4 with TRBJ2-7, with TRBD1 as a possible D gene (5 bases). The CDR3 sequence is 16 residues long. V shed 5 bases and J shed 2 bases, with 19 bases lying between them. CDR3 nucleotide sequence: TGTGCCAGCAGTGCTGACAGAGAATGGCTTCCCTACGAGCAGTACGTC. Translated, it gives CASSADREWLPYEQYV.

The sample holds many counts of this clonotype. The CDR3 nucleotides are TGCGCCAGCAGCCACGGGGCCGACTACGAGCAGTACTTC. Protein product: CASSHGADYEQYF. The rearrangement uses TRBV4-3 and TRBJ2-7; D may correspond to TRBD1 or TRBD2 (5 bases each). V shed 3 bases and J shed 3 bases, with 9 bases lying between them. The CDR3 is 13 residues long. Germline loops: CDR1 LGHNA, CDR2 YSLEER.

The chain couples TRBV11-1 to TRBJ2-7, with TRBD2 matching 9 bases. The V and J ends lost 2 bases and 0 bases, in that order; junction bases with no gene match: 11. The germline CDR1 and CDR2 sequences are SGHAT and FQDESV (reference sequence). This CDR3 spans 18 amino acids. The CDR3 region has the DNA TGTGCCAGCAGCTTACCGGCGGGAGGGCCCTATGGCTCCTACGAGCAGTACTTC. This codes for CASSLPAGGPYGSYEQYF.

V and J are TRBV4-2 and TRBJ2-7; a weak D match, TRBD1 (6 bases). The CDR3 spans 13 residues. V was cut by 4 bases and J by 6 bases, with 13 bases left in between. Germline V lookup: CDR1 LGHNA, CDR2 YNFKEQ. As DNA, the CDR3 is TGTGCCAGCAGCCCTCGAGGGGGTCGCGAGCAGTACGTC. It translates to CASSPRGGREQYV.

This clonotype was counted many times. The chain links TRBV6-2 or TRBV6-3 to TRBJ2-5; D tentatively reads TRBD1 or TRBD2 (5 bases each). The V end was cut by 6 bases, the J end by 1 base, with 12 bases between. This CDR3 spans 14 amino acids. Germline CDR1 MNHEY, CDR2 SVGEGT. The CDR3 sequence: CASSTGRIQETQYF. The CDR3 DNA follows: TGTGCCAGCAGCACGGGACGGATCCAAGAGACCCAGTACTTC.

This clonotype was seen at least ten times. The J gene is TRBJ2-3, the V gene TRBV12-3 or TRBV12-4; 8 bases match TRBD2. After removal of 2 bases from V and 6 bases from J, the junction contained 10 bases not matched to a gene. The length of the CDR3 is 16 residues. This CDR3 reads CASSLSGGSDTDTQYF. The CDR3 DNA reads TGTGCCAGCAGTTTATCGGGGGGGAGCGACACGGATACGCAGTATTTT.

This clonotype was seen repeatedly, ten times or more. Written as DNA, the CDR3 is TGTGCCAGCAGTTACTCGGACAGGGTGGGGGAGACCCAGTACTTC. Residues: CASSYSDRVGETQYF. The chain carries TRBV6-5 and TRBJ2-5; 8 bases match TRBD1. From germline, CDR1 is MNHEY and CDR2 SVGAGI. J was trimmed by 5 bases and V by 0 bases; bases with no gene match: 5. CDR3 length: 15 residues.

The gene calls are TRBV5-1 and TRBJ1-5, with 10 positions matching TRBD1. This CDR3 contains 16 residues. V lost 0 bases, J lost 3 bases, and 3 bases stayed unmatched. The germline CDR1 and CDR2 sequences are SGHRS and YFSETQ. CDR3 nucleotide sequence: TGCGCCAGCAGCTTGGACGGGACAGGGGCCAATCAGCCCCAGCATTTT. It is translated as CASSLDGTGANQPQHF.

This clonotype was seen more than once but under ten times. This chain connects TRBV9 to TRBJ1-6, with TRBD1 as a possible D gene (6 bases). V was trimmed by 0 bases and J by 5 bases, leaving 9 bases between them. CDR1 is SGDLS and CDR2 is YYNGEE in the germline V gene. This CDR3 is 15 amino acids long. CDR3 loop: CASSVGQANNSPLHF. DNA of the CDR3: TGTGCCAGCAGCGTAGGACAGGCCAATAATTCACCCCTCCACTTT.

The rearrangement links TRBV5-1 to TRBJ1-1, with 7 bases that match TRBD1. CDR1 and CDR2 from the germline V gene are SGHRS and YFSETQ. The CDR3 length is 15 residues. V dropped 1 base and J dropped 7; count of bases not matched to a gene: 10. CDR3 amino acids: CASSLNDREGSEAFF. The CDR3, as DNA: TGCGCCAGCAGCTTGAACGACAGGGAGGGCAGTGAAGCTTTCTTT.

In its sample, this clonotype was seen many times. The genes are TRBV5-1 and TRBJ2-3, with 7 nucleotides matching TRBD2. The CDR3 extends over 14 amino acids. From germline, CDR1 is SGHRS and CDR2 YFSETQ. Unmatched junction bases numbered 3, after V lost 4 bases and J lost 1 base. DNA for the CDR3: TGCGCCAGCAGCCCCCGGGAGGGCACAGATACGCAGTATTTT. It is translated as CASSPREGTDTQYF. Supplemented by reference TRBV5-1 and TRBJ2-3, the full variable domain reads KAGVTQTPRYLIKTRGQQVTLSCSPISGHRSVSWYQQTPGQGLQFLFEYFSETQRNKGNFPGRFSGRQFSNSRSEMNVSTLELGDSALYLCASSPREGTDTQYFGPGTRLTVL.

The table lists this clonotype with a few counts. V is TRBV12-3 or TRBV12-4 and J is TRBJ2-1; 12 bases are shared with TRBD2. The CDR3 runs 15 residues. V lost 6 bases, J lost 5 bases, and 5 bases stayed unmatched. The CDR3 bases are TGTGCCAGCAGATTCGCTAGCGGGAGGGACAATGAGCAGTTCTTC. Translating gives CASRFASGRDNEQFF.

The rearrangement links TRBV5-1 to TRBJ2-2; 14 nucleotides align to TRBD2. From germline, CDR1 is SGHRS and CDR2 YFSETQ. This CDR3 has 19 amino acids. V gave up 0 bases and J gave up 7 bases; unmatched junction bases: 11. CDR3 loop: CASSLALGLAGDAGGELFF. The CDR3 DNA sequence: TGCGCCAGCAGCTTGGCCCTGGGACTAGCGGGAGATGCCGGCGGGGAGCTGTTTTTT.

This clonotype was seen a few times. This sequence joins TRBV30 and TRBJ2-3; maybe TRBD1 (5 bases). Trimming pared 5 bases from V and 5 bases from J, leaving 17 bases between. The CDR3 covers 14 residues. The V gene's germline CDR1 is GTSNPN and CDR2 SVGIG (reference sequence). The chain's CDR3 is CAWAAQGFGDTQYF. In DNA, the CDR3 is TGTGCCTGGGCCGCGCAGGGCTTTGGAGATACGCAGTATTTT.

This clonotype occurred many times. The chain carries TRBV20-1 and TRBJ2-2; 9 bases align to TRBD1. This CDR3 contains 16 residues. J gave up 1 base and V 2 bases, and 5 bases lay outside the gene matches. Looked up from germline, CDR1 is DFQATT and CDR2 is SNEGSKA (reference sequence). The CDR3 loop is CSARPRTGENTGELFF. CDR3 DNA sequence: TGCAGTGCTAGACCCCGGACAGGGGAGAACACCGGGGAGCTGTTTTTT.

This clonotype came up many times. CDR3 region: CASSSGGGTGELFF. CDR3 nucleotides: TGTGCCAGTAGTTCAGGGGGCGGGACCGGGGAGCTGTTTTTT. V usage is TRBV19 and J usage is TRBJ2-2, with TRBD1 matching over 8 bases. CDR1 is LNHDA, CDR2 SQIVND, per germline (reference sequence). Trimming took 5 bases from V and 5 from J; bases not matched to a gene: 4. The CDR3 spans 14 residues.